The T cell receptor (beta chain) under discussion was sequenced for a study of human T cells and chemical hapten exposure. Specified time point: pre-sensitization, week 0. As for treatment: therapeutic diphenylcyclopropenone sensitization with weekly scalp DPC. TCRdb called the RACE reads again in MiXCR, with one record for every CDR3 protein. The sample contains about 290,000 distinct CDR3 sequences, around 7.7% of which appear only once. The sample holds many counts of this clonotype. The sequencing here drew on whole blood, taken in connection with sensitization to the hapten diphenylcyclopropenone (DPC). This receptor was obtained from a man in his late teens or twenties with alopecia areata. Some clones in this sample may be carry-over from other donors' samples.

CDR3 bases: TGTGCCAGCAGAGAACAGGGGATAGCTGGAAACACCATATATTTT. This codes for CASREQGIAGNTIYF. V gene TRBV27 combines with J gene TRBJ1-3; 7 positions match TRBD1. J lost 2 bases, V lost 6 bases, and 7 bases had no gene match. The CDR3 totals 15 residues. Germline values: CDR1 MNHEY, CDR2 SMNVEV (reference sequence).